The present T cell receptor (beta chain) was sequenced within a study of T cell responses to AZD1222 COVID-19 vaccine. The study, taken as a whole, reports: The CD4 TCRs associated with vaccination extended across spike and predominated at 160-218 and 743-854. Possibly, clonal diversity was underestimated; donors were largely white British and included more females. Baseline serology detected seropositivity in only six or seven AZD1222 recipients.

Produced via immunoSEQ multiplex PCR; TCRdb's table is partial and in-frame only. Of tens of thousands of clones listed, around 90% are singletons. Notes on this clone: Its antigen is currently unknown.

The length of the CDR3 is 15 residues. V lost 1 base to trimming and J lost 4 bases, with 11 bases between them. CDR1 is SNHLY and CDR2 is FYNNEI in the germline V gene. This chain links TRBV2 with TRBJ1-5; D gene unclear. The starting material was peripheral blood, obtained on day 0 of AZD1222 vaccination. This receptor was identified in an adult in good health. The CDR3 protein is CASSEGRSRNQPQHF. In nucleotides, the CDR3 is TGTGCCAGCAGTGAAGGGAGGAGCCGTAATCAGCCCCAGCATTTT.